This T cell receptor beta chain comes out of a study of control samples from healthy donors and cancer patients. The data were produced by immunoSEQ multiplex PCR, yet TCRdb's version contains in-frame clones alone and is incomplete. The data contain 98,000 or so clones, 75% to 85% of them seen just once; the ten biggest clones take up roughly 10%. Germline CDR1 reads MNHEY; CDR2 reads SMNVEV (reference sequence). V was cut by 8 bases and J by 0 bases, with 10 bases left in between. This CDR3 contains 13 residues. The sequence was obtained from a woman aged 25 to 39 in good health. V and J are TRBV27 and TRBJ1-1; no definite D call. Input material: blood. The CDR3 loop is CASPVPLNTEAFF. CDR3 coding DNA: TGTGCCAGCCCCGTCCCCCTGAACACTGAAGCTTTCTTT.